This T cell receptor beta chain appears in the sequencing data of a study of T-cell reconstitution after alpha-beta-depleted transplantation in children. Using unique molecular identifiers, the investigators prepared the TCRbeta library. TCRdb re-derived calls from the PCR reads in MiXCR, one entry per CDR3 protein. The table shows about 1,000,000 distinct CDR3 sequences, with less than 30% occurring only once. Germline V gene data show CDR1 as LNHDA and CDR2 as SQIVND (reference sequence). The CDR3 covers 12 residues. Trimming took 6 bases from V and 6 from J, leaving 9 bases between them. In its sample, this clonotype was seen once.

The sequencing used PBMCs, mostly from graft donor cells, collected 360 days after TCRalphabeta/CD19-depleted stem cell transplant. The clonotype was recovered from a boy in the first two years of life who had a stem cell transplant for SCID, so the T cells may come from the graft donor. This rearrangement joins TRBV19 to TRBJ2-1; D not resolved. CDR3 DNA: TGTGCCAGTAGCGCCGGTGGCAATGAGCAGTTCTTC. This gives the protein CASSAGGNEQFF.